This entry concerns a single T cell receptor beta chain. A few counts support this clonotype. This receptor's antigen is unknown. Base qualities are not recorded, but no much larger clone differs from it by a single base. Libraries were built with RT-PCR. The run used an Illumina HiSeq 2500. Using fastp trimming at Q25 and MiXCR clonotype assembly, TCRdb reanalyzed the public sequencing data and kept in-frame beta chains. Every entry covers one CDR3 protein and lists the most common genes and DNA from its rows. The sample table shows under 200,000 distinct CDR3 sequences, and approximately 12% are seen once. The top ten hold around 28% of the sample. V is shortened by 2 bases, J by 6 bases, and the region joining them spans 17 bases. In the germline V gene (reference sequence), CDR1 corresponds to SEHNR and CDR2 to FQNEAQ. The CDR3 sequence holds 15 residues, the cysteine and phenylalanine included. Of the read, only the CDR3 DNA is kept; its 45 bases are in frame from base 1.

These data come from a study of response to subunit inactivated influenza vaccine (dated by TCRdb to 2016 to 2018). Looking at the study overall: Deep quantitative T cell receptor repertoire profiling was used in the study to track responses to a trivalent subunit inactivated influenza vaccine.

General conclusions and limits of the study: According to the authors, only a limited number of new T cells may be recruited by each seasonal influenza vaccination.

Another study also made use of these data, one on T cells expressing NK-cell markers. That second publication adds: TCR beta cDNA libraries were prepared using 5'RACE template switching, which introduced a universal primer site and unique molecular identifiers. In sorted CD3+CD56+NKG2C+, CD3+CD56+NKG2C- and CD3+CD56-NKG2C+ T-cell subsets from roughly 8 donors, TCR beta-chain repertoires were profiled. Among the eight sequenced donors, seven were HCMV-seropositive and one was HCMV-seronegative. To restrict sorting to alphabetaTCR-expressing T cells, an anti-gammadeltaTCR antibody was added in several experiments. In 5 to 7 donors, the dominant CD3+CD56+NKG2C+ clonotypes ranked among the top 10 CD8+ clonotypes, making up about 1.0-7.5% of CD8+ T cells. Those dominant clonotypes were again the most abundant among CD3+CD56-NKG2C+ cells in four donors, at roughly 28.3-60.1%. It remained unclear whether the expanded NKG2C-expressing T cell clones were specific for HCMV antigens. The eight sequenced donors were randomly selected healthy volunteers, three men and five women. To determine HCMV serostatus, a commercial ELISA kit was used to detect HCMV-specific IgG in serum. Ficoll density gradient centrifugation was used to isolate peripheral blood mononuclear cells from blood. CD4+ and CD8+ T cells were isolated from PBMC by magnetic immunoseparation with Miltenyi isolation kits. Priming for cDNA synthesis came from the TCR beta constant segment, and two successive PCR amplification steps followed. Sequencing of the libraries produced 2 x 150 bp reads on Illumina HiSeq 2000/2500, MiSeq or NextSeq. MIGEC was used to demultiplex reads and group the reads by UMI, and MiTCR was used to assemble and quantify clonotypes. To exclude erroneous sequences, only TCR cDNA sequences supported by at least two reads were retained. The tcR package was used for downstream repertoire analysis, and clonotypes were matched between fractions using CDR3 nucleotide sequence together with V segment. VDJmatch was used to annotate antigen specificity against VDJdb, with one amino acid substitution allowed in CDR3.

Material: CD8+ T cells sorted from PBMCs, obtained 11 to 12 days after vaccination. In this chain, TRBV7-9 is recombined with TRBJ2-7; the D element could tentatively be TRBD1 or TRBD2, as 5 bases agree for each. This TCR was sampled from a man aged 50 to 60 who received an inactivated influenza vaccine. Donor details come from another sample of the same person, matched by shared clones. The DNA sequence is TGTGCCAGCAGCTTACTAGGGCCCCCTGGGGGCGAGCAGTACTTC. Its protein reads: CASSLLGPPGGEQYF.